This TCR beta chain came from a study of T-cell reconstitution after alpha-beta-depleted transplantation in children. This clonotype has just a few counts. It was with unique molecular identifiers that the TCRbeta library was prepared. TCRdb processed the PCR reads anew with MiXCR; each CDR3 protein has one entry. The data show roughly 610,000 distinct CDR3 sequences, about 10% seen once. The material sequenced was PBMCs from the stem cell graft donor, taken from the stem cell graft. The clonotype originates from a human donor who donated a stem cell graft to a child with acute myeloid leukemia.

The CDR3, as DNA: TGCGCCAGCAGCTTGGGGGGGGACAGCGCAGATACGCAGTATTTT. Residues: CASSLGGDSADTQYF. The chain couples TRBV5-1 to TRBJ2-3; a weak D match, TRBD1 (7 bases). The CDR3 has 15 amino acids. Germline CDR1 and CDR2: SGHRS and YFSETQ. V was pared by 0 bases and J by 4 bases, with 12 bases between. Full variable domain (outside the CDR3, taken from reference TRBV5-1 and TRBJ2-3): KAGVTQTPRYLIKTRGQQVTLSCSPISGHRSVSWYQQTPGQGLQFLFEYFSETQRNKGNFPGRFSGRQFSNSRSEMNVSTLELGDSALYLCASSLGGDSADTQYFGPGTRLTVL.